These 24 T cell receptor beta chains were all obtained from the same sample, sequenced in a study of human T cells and chemical hapten exposure. Total RNA was isolated from whole blood that had not been fractionated. MiXCR, run by TCRdb on the 5' RACE reads, gives a single entry per CDR3 protein. The sample has about 81,000 distinct CDR3 sequences, approximately 8% seen once. These receptor sequences come from a male donor in good health.

This clonotype has ten or more counts. This sequence joins TRBV20-1 and TRBJ1-5; D remains ambiguous. Germline CDR1 reads DFQATT; CDR2 reads SNEGSKA (reference sequence). The V end lost 2 bases, the J end lost 5 bases, and 13 bases lay between the germline ends. The CDR3 runs to 14 residues. CDR3 amino acids: CSARKAGSDQPQHF. The DNA for the CDR3 is TGCAGTGCTAGAAAGGCAGGTAGTGATCAGCCCCAGCATTTT.

The chain recombines TRBV5-1 with TRBJ1-1; no definite D call. This CDR3 spans 14 amino acids. Germline V lookup: CDR1 SGHRS, CDR2 YFSETQ. Trimming left V 0 bases short and J 9 bases short, with 15 bases between. The CDR3 region is CASSLGSTEWQAFF. The CDR3 coding sequence is TGCGCCAGCAGCTTGGGATCGACGGAGTGGCAAGCTTTCTTT.

This clonotype was counted many times. This rearrangement joins TRBV5-1 to TRBJ2-1; 9 nucleotides align to TRBD2. After removal of 7 bases from V and 5 bases from J, the junction contained 10 bases not matched to a gene. Germline V lookup: CDR1 SGHRS, CDR2 YFSETQ. CDR3 length equals 15 residues. This CDR3 is CASGDSGRLDNEQFF. The CDR3 DNA reads as TGCGCCAGCGGCGATAGCGGGAGACTAGACAATGAGCAGTTCTTC.

This clonotype was found many times. The V call is TRBV6-6, the J call TRBJ1-1; perhaps TRBD1 as D (5 bases). This CDR3 contains 13 residues. The germline gives CDR1 MNHNY, CDR2 SVGAGI (reference sequence). Trimming removed 8 bases at V and 0 bases at J, with 10 bases between. The CDR3 sequence: CASVGQVNTEAFF. CDR3 nucleotide sequence: TGTGCCAGCGTGGGGCAAGTGAACACTGAAGCTTTCTTT.

This clonotype was observed at least ten times. The rearrangement uses TRBV5-1 and TRBJ2-5, with D hard to call. From germline, CDR1 is SGHRS and CDR2 YFSETQ. This CDR3 is built from 15 residues. V lost 0 bases and J lost 0, with 9 bases in between. CDR3 protein: CASSLAGQNQETQYF. The CDR3, as DNA: TGCGCCAGCAGCTTGGCCGGGCAGAACCAAGAGACCCAGTACTTC.

This chain joins TRBV2 and TRBJ2-2, with unresolved D. From germline, CDR1 is SNHLY and CDR2 FYNNEI. Trimming cost V 0 bases and J 3 bases, with 8 bases left between them. This CDR3 is 15 amino acids long. CDR3 nucleotides: TGTGCCAGCAGTGAAGCCAGAAAATACACCGGGGAGCTGTTTTTT. This gives the protein CASSEARKYTGELFF.

Many counts were recorded for this clonotype. The J gene is TRBJ2-3, the V gene TRBV12-3 or TRBV12-4; a possible D gene is TRBD2 (6 bases). Trimming took off 3 bases at V and 0 bases at J, with 10 bases between the two ends. CDR3 size: 15 residues. The CDR3 reads CASSLRRDSTDTQYF. In nucleotides, the CDR3 is TGTGCCAGCAGTTTGAGGCGGGATAGCACAGATACGCAGTATTTT.

This clonotype came up many times. The chain links TRBV6-2 or TRBV6-3 to TRBJ2-7; D might be TRBD2 (7 bases). Germline lookup yields CDR1 MNHEY and CDR2 SVGEGT. The V gene lost 6 bases and the J gene lost 5 bases, with 14 bases spanning the gap. The CDR3 sequence is 13 residues long. The CDR3 nucleotides are TGTGCCAGCAGCGCGGGGGCCTTAAACGAGCAGTACTTC. Its translation: CASSAGALNEQYF.

V and J are TRBV5-4 and TRBJ1-6; perhaps TRBD1 as D (5 bases). The germline V gene has CDR1 SGHNT and CDR2 YYREEE (reference sequence). This CDR3 is 15 amino acids long. V shed 2 bases and J shed 9 bases, with 15 bases lying between them. The CDR3 coding sequence is TGTGCCAGCAGCTTTTTAGGGGACGTTTTTTCACCCCTCCACTTT. This codes for CASSFLGDVFSPLHF.

This clonotype was found a few times. CDR3 sequence (DNA): TGTGCCAGCAGCCCGATCTGGGGCTCACTCTCCTACAATGAGCAGTTCTTC. It is translated as CASSPIWGSLSYNEQFF. This chain uses TRBV3-1 with TRBJ2-1; TRBD1 might be the D (5 bases). V lost 4 bases, J lost 0 bases, and 16 bases lay in between. CDR1 and CDR2 from the germline V gene are LGHDT and YNNKEL (reference sequence). The CDR3 is 17 amino acids.

The genes are TRBV6-1 and TRBJ1-2, with D tentatively TRBD1 (5 bases). This CDR3 comprises 15 residues. Germline V gives CDR1 MNHNS, CDR2 SASEGT. The V end lost 1 base, the J end lost 4 bases, and 13 bases lay between the germline ends. The CDR3 here is CASSEGTTGAYGYTF. CDR3 DNA sequence: TGTGCCAGCAGTGAAGGGACTACTGGGGCCTATGGCTACACCTTC.

This clonotype came up many times. The chain uses TRBV11-2 and TRBJ2-3; unclear D gene. Trimming removed 1 base from V and 4 bases from J, with 9 bases in between. This CDR3 is 14 amino acids long. Germline CDR1 reads SGHAT; CDR2 reads FQNNGV. CDR3 region: CASSLVVGSDTQYF. In nucleotides, the CDR3 is TGTGCCAGCAGCTTAGTTGTGGGCTCAGATACGCAGTATTTT.

This clonotype appeared many times. The chain combines TRBV27 with TRBJ1-6; 8 bases fit TRBD1. Germline CDR1 reads MNHEY; CDR2 reads SMNVEV (reference sequence). Losses at the gene ends were 7 bases for V and 10 bases for J; bases not matched to a gene: 6. CDR3 length equals 13 residues. The CDR3 sequence: CASTTDRGSPLHF. The CDR3 DNA follows: TGTGCCAGCACTACAGACAGGGGCTCACCCCTCCACTTT.

This clonotype showed up just once. This may be a read error, as it is one base from a much larger clone. As the CDR3 is not closed by the conserved phenylalanine or tryptophan, this likely results from a read error. The chain combines TRBV4-3 with TRBJ1-4, with D tentatively TRBD1 (5 bases). This CDR3 is 16 amino acids long. In germline, CDR1 is LGHNA, CDR2 YSLEER. V was shortened by 0 bases and J by 5 bases, with 13 bases between the two germline ends. In nucleotides, the CDR3 is TGCGCCAGCAGCCAAGAGCAGGGAGGGAAAAATGAAAAACTGTTTATT. Its protein product is CASSQEQGGKNEKLFI.

The chain links TRBV13 to TRBJ2-1; the D gene is possibly TRBD2 (5 bases). The CDR3 has 17 residues. Germline lookup yields CDR1 PRHDT and CDR2 FYEKMQ (reference sequence). V was clipped by 1 base and J by 6 bases, with 19 bases between them. The CDR3 nucleotides read TGTGCCAGCAGCTTAGAGGCGGGCGCTAGCTGGGGCAATGAGCAGTTCTTC. Encoded protein: CASSLEAGASWGNEQFF.

This clonotype was seen at least ten times. The V call is TRBV5-1, the J call TRBJ1-3, with D possibly TRBD1 on 6 matching bases. Germline assignment: CDR1 SGHRS and CDR2 YFSETQ. Between the trimmed V and J ends, which lost 1 base and 4 bases, there was a span of 12 bases. The CDR3 covers 15 residues. CDR3 in DNA: TGCGCCAGCAGCTTGAGATCCGGGGGCGGAAACACCATATATTTT. Amino acids: CASSLRSGGGNTIYF. The full variable domain, with the rest looked up from reference TRBV5-1 and TRBJ1-3, is KAGVTQTPRYLIKTRGQQVTLSCSPISGHRSVSWYQQTPGQGLQFLFEYFSETQRNKGNFPGRFSGRQFSNSRSEMNVSTLELGDSALYLCASSLRSGGGNTIYFGEGSWLTVV.

This clonotype was seen a handful of times. This sequence joins TRBV19 and TRBJ2-5, with a possible D match to TRBD1 (5 bases). The CDR3 consists of 14 residues. With 2 bases removed from V and 2 bases from J, the gap between germline ends came to 9 bases. Germline-derived CDR1 and CDR2 are LNHDA and SQIVND (reference sequence). The CDR3 loop reads CASSIRPGQETQYF. The DNA for the CDR3 is TGTGCCAGTAGTATACGTCCAGGGCAAGAGACCCAGTACTTC.

The chain is built from TRBV27 and TRBJ1-1, with D possibly matching TRBD1 (5 bases). The germline V and J ends were trimmed by 2 bases and 3 bases, with 10 bases remaining between them. The CDR3 contains 14 residues. Germline V gene lookup returns CDR1 MNHEY and CDR2 SMNVEV (reference sequence). The CDR3 sequence is CASSLRGLHTEAFF. CDR3 sequence (DNA): TGTGCCAGCAGTTTAAGGGGATTGCACACTGAAGCTTTCTTT.

In its sample, this clonotype was seen many times. The chain employs TRBV4-3 and TRBJ1-6; 7 bases are a match to TRBD1. Germline assignment: CDR1 LGHNA and CDR2 YSLEER. After removal of 1 base from V and 6 bases from J, the junction contained 3 bases not matched to a gene. CDR3 size: 15 residues. As DNA, the CDR3 is TGCGCCAGCAGCCAAGGACAGGGTGGTAATTCACCCCTCCACTTT. Amino acids: CASSQGQGGNSPLHF.

With regard to this clonotype: A read error may be the cause here, since a much bigger clone is one base away. The chain uses TRBV14 and TRBJ2-1; D unresolved. There are 17 residues in the CDR3. The germline V gene encodes CDR1 SGHDN and CDR2 FVKESK. This CDR3 is CASSQNTGISSYNEQSF. The CDR3 region has the DNA TGTGCCAGCAGCCAAAACACGGGCATAAGCTCCTACAATGAGCAGTCCTTC.

In this sample, this clonotype turned up many times. The chain combines TRBV11-3 with TRBJ2-1; D is ambiguous. V lost 1 base and J lost 1, with 2 bases in between. This CDR3 is built from 13 residues. Germline V gene lookup returns CDR1 SGHNT and CDR2 YENEEA. The CDR3 region has the DNA TGTGCCAGCAGCTTAGGGTCCTACAATGAGCAGTTCTTC. Amino acid sequence: CASSLGSYNEQFF.

This clonotype has a count of ten or more. The genes are TRBV6-2 or TRBV6-3 and TRBJ1-5; no clear D. Germline loops: CDR1 MNHEY, CDR2 SVGEGT. Trimming stripped 6 bases from V and 6 bases from J, with 9 bases between. CDR3 length: 12 residues. The CDR3, as DNA: TGTGCCAGCAGCCCACTCCCTCAGCCCCAGCATTTT. It yields the protein CASSPLPQPQHF.

J is TRBJ2-7 and V is TRBV6-5; 7 bases agree with TRBD2. Germline-derived CDR1 and CDR2 are MNHEY and SVGAGI. This CDR3 contains 15 residues. The junction had 5 bases not matched to a gene; V was cut back by 0 bases and J by 3 bases. The CDR3 nucleotides read TGTGCCAGCAGTTACTCGAATGGCGGGAGCTACGAGCAGTACTTC. Its translation is CASSYSNGGSYEQYF.

J is TRBJ1-6 and V is TRBV14; D not certain. Trimming took off 3 bases at V and 0 bases at J, with 12 bases between the two ends. The germline V gene has CDR1 SGHDN and CDR2 FVKESK. The CDR3 is made up of 17 amino acids. The CDR3 DNA sequence: TGTGCCAGCAGCCATCGGACGGTCGGCTCCTATAATTCACCCCTCCACTTT. Its protein product is CASSHRTVGSYNSPLHF. The whole variable domain, filled in from reference TRBV14 and TRBJ1-6, reads EAGVTQFPSHSVIEKGQTVTLRCDPISGHDNLYWYRRVMGKEIKFLLHFVKESKQDESGMPNNRFLAERTGGTYSTLKVQPAELEDSGVYFCASSHRTVGSYNSPLHFGNGTRLTVT.